Listed below are T cell receptor beta chains from one sample, sequenced in a study of cytomegalovirus exposure and HLA in healthy donors. The method was immunoSEQ multiplex PCR; TCRdb's version includes in-frame clones alone and lacks a portion of them. The data contain a few hundred thousand clones, around 90% of them singletons. The sequenced sample was PBMCs. These receptors were taken from a man aged 25 to 40 in good health and CMV-seronegative. The CDR3 runs from the conserved cysteine through the conserved F or W. The D gene is left open where the match is weak. Clone size appears in some rows only: once, few, many, or a class for an expanded clone.

d_call	j_call	clone_size	v_call	cdr3_nt	cdr3_aa
TRBD2	TRBJ2-5	NA	TRBV11-2	TGTGCCAGCAGCCCCGGGACTAGCGGGGGGGCCTCAGAGACCCAGTACTTC	CASSPGTSGGASETQYF
NA	TRBJ2-7	few	TRBV2	TGTGCCAGCAGTGGACAGTTGTCGACCTACGAGCAGTACTTC	CASSGQLSTYEQYF
NA	TRBJ1-4	NA	TRBV6-5	TGTGCCAGCAGTTACTCGGGGGGAGGCAGGGAAAAACTGTTTTTT	CASSYSGGGREKLFF
NA	TRBJ1-5	NA	TRBV5-1	TGCGCCAGCAGCTTGGATGGGGGGAATCAGCCCCAGCATTTT	CASSLDGGNQPQHF
TRBD2	TRBJ2-5	NA	TRBV7-8	TGTGCCAGCAGCTTAGCCCAGCGGGGGAGCCTGGAGACCCAGTACTTC	CASSLAQRGSLETQYF
NA	TRBJ2-3	NA	TRBV7-9	TGTGCCAGCAGCCCGAGACACCAGGGCACAGATACGCAGTATTTT	CASSPRHQGTDTQYF
NA	TRBJ1-2	NA	TRBV4-1	TGCGCCAGCAGCCAATCGACAGGATTCACCTATGGCTACACCTTC	CASSQSTGFTYGYTF
TRBD2	TRBJ2-5	NA	TRBV15	TGTGCCACCAGCGGAGGACTAGCGGGGCCTTATACTCAAGAGACCCAGTACTTC	CATSGGLAGPYTQETQYF
TRBD1	TRBJ2-1	NA	TRBV19	TGTGCCAGTAGTATCACAGGGGTCTCCAATGAGCAGTTCTTC	CASSITGVSNEQFF
TRBD2	TRBJ2-7	NA	TRBV7-9	TGTGCCAGCAGCCGGCTAGCGGGGGCTCCCTACGAGCAGTACTTC	CASSRLAGAPYEQYF
TRBD1	TRBJ1-5	NA	TRBV5-1	TGCGCCAGCAGCCAGACAGGGGCCCCCTATCAGCCCCAGCATTTT	CASSQTGAPYQPQHF
TRBD1	TRBJ2-7	NA	TRBV6-5	TGTGCCAGCAGTTCCAATCCGGGACAGGGCTACGAGCAGTACTTC	CASSSNPGQGYEQYF
NA	TRBJ1-1	NA	TRBV4-3	TGCGCCAGCAGCCAAGGCCGGGGGAACACTGAAGCTTTCTTT	CASSQGRGNTEAFF
NA	TRBJ1-2	NA	TRBV5-4	TGTGCCAGCAGCTTTGCCGGGCGGGGGAACTATGGCTACACCTTC	CASSFAGRGNYGYTF
NA	TRBJ2-1	NA	TRBV5-6	TGTGCCAGCAAGTTGGGCGGGGAATACAATGAGCAGTTCTTC	CASKLGGEYNEQFF
NA	TRBJ2-5	NA	TRBV28	TGTGCCAGCAGTTTACTCCCCCAAGAGACCCAGTACTTC	CASSLLPQETQYF
NA	TRBJ1-1	few	TRBV27	TGTGCCAGCAGTTTATCAGGGAGTTTCTTTGTGAACACTGAAGCTTTCTTT	CASSLSGSFFVNTEAFF
TRBD1	TRBJ1-6	NA	TRBV7-2	TGTGCCAGCAGCCACCGGGACAGGGACTCTTCACCCCTCCACTTT	CASSHRDRDSSPLHF
NA	TRBJ2-3	NA	TRBV10-2	TGCGCCAGCAGTGACAGGAAAAAGGATACGCAGTATTTT	CASSDRKKDTQYF
TRBD2	TRBJ2-1	NA	TRBV15	TGTGCCACCAGCACGGAGCGGGGGACCTACAATGAGCAGTTCTTC	CATSTERGTYNEQFF
TRBD1	TRBJ2-7	few	TRBV10-1	TGCGCCAGCAGTGATCCGGGACAGGGGCTGAATGAGCAGTACTTC	CASSDPGQGLNEQYF
TRBD1	TRBJ1-1	NA	TRBV10-1	TGCGCCAGCAGTCCTAACAGGGGCACCACTGAAGCTTTCTTT	CASSPNRGTTEAFF
TRBD1	TRBJ1-5	many	TRBV7-8	TGTGCCAGCCGGGACAGTGAGAATCAGCCCCAGCATTTT	CASRDSENQPQHF
TRBD1	TRBJ2-3	NA	TRBV4-1	TGCGCCAGCAGCCCCCTCGTCGGGACAGGGGTAGATACGCAGTATTTT	CASSPLVGTGVDTQYF
NA	TRBJ2-1	NA	TRBV6-1	TGTGCCAGCAGTGAAGTGGGAGGGGGGGCCTCCCGGGAAGAGCAGTTCTTC	CASSEVGGGASREEQFF
NA	TRBJ2-2	NA	TRBV9	TGTGCCAGCAGCGTGGAGGGCACCGGGGAGCTGTTTTTT	CASSVEGTGELFF
TRBD1	TRBJ1-5	NA	TRBV19	TGTGCCAGTAGTATGGCAACTGGGACAGTCCGCAATCAGCCCCAGCATTTT	CASSMATGTVRNQPQHF
NA	TRBJ2-3	NA	TRBV5-6	TGTGCCAGCAGCGTAAGCGGGAGCACAGATACGCAGTATTTT	CASSVSGSTDTQYF
NA	TRBJ1-1	NA	TRBV12-5	TGTGCTAGTGGTTTTGGGCAGGGAAAGGGGACTGAAGCTTTCTTT	CASGFGQGKGTEAFF
TRBD1	TRBJ2-1	NA	TRBV7-2	TGTGCCAGCAGCAGTGACAGGGGGTCCTACAATGAGCAGTTCTTC	CASSSDRGSYNEQFF
TRBD1	TRBJ1-1	NA	TRBV18	TGTGCCAGCTCACCGCGGACAGGGGAAAACACTGAAGCTTTCTTT	CASSPRTGENTEAFF
TRBD1	TRBJ1-5	once	TRBV5-6	TGTGCCAGCAGCCACAGGGGCACAGGACAGCCCCAGCATTTT	CASSHRGTGQPQHF
NA	TRBJ1-6	NA	TRBV19	TGTGCCAGTAGTATTGGTGGCAAGTACGATTCACCCCTCCACTTT	CASSIGGKYDSPLHF
NA	TRBJ2-7	once	TRBV6-6	TGTGCCAGCAGCCTGACAGTAAACTACGAGCAGTACTTC	CASSLTVNYEQYF
TRBD2	TRBJ2-5	NA	TRBV6-5	TGTGCCAGCAGTCGGTCCCTAGCGGAAGAGACCCAGTACTTC	CASSRSLAEETQYF
NA	TRBJ2-5	NA	TRBV29-1	TGCAGCGTTGAAGGACAGACGAGGACCCAGTACTTC	CSVEGQTRTQYF
TRBD2	TRBJ2-7	few	TRBV6-5	TGTGCCAGCAGGGCTAGCGGGGAGGGGAACGAGCAGTACTTC	CASRASGEGNEQYF
TRBD1	TRBJ1-2	NA	TRBV6-5	TGTGCCAGCAGGGGGACAGGGGACGGCTATGGCTACACCTTC	CASRGTGDGYGYTF
NA	TRBJ1-2	NA	TRBV5-1	TGCGCCAGCAGCCGAGCCGACAGCAACTATGGCTACACCTTC	CASSRADSNYGYTF
NA	TRBJ2-7	NA	TRBV4-3	TGCGCCAGCAGCCATACACCGGGAAGTATCTACGAGCAGTACTTC	CASSHTPGSIYEQYF
TRBD1	TRBJ1-1	NA	TRBV7-8	TGTGCCAGCAGCCCACTGACAGGGGACACTGAAGCTTTCTTT	CASSPLTGDTEAFF
NA	TRBJ2-4	NA	TRBV5-6	TGTGCCAGCAGCCCCACGGTAGCCAAAAACATTCAGTACTTC	CASSPTVAKNIQYF
NA	TRBJ2-1	once	TRBV6-4	TGTGCCAGCAGTGACTCGGCGGTTGGTGAGCAGTTCTTC	CASSDSAVGEQFF
TRBD1	TRBJ1-6	NA	TRBV18	TGTGCCAGCTCACTGGACAGGGGGAGCTCACCCCTCCACTTT	CASSLDRGSSPLHF
NA	TRBJ1-2	few	TRBV19	TGTGCCAGTAGAAGTCGACAGGTTGAGCATGGCTACACCTTC	CASRSRQVEHGYTF
NA	TRBJ2-5	NA	TRBV5-1	TGCGCCAGCAGCTTGGTCCGGGGGCAAGAGACCCAGTACTTC	CASSLVRGQETQYF
NA	TRBJ2-5	NA	TRBV5-1	TGCGCCAGCAGCTTGGGTAACCCACCCTCGGAGTACTTC	CASSLGNPPSEYF
TRBD1	TRBJ2-4	NA	TRBV19	TGTGCCACCGCGGACAGGGGTAAAAACATTCAGTACTTC	CATADRGKNIQYF
TRBD2	TRBJ2-2	NA	TRBV7-2	TGTGCCAGCAGCCCGGTACTAGCGGGGCCCGGGGAGCTGTTTTTT	CASSPVLAGPGELFF
TRBD2	TRBJ2-5	NA	TRBV30	TGTGCGGAGACCCATGGCGGGGGGCAAGAGACCCAGTACTTC	CAETHGGGQETQYF
TRBD1	TRBJ2-7	few	TRBV7-8	TGTGCCAGCAGCTCCGGACAGGGGAGGATCAACGAGCAGTACTTC	CASSSGQGRINEQYF
NA	TRBJ1-1	NA	TRBV6-6	TGTGCCAGCAGTTACGGGCCGAAGACTGAAGCTTTCTTT	CASSYGPKTEAFF
NA	TRBJ2-2	NA	TRBV5-1	TGCGCCAGCAGGGCGGGGGCGAGCACCGGGGAGCTGTTTTTT	CASRAGASTGELFF
TRBD1	TRBJ1-5	NA	TRBV5-4	TGTGCCAGCAGCCGGGACAGGGATAGCAATCAGCCCCAGCATTTT	CASSRDRDSNQPQHF